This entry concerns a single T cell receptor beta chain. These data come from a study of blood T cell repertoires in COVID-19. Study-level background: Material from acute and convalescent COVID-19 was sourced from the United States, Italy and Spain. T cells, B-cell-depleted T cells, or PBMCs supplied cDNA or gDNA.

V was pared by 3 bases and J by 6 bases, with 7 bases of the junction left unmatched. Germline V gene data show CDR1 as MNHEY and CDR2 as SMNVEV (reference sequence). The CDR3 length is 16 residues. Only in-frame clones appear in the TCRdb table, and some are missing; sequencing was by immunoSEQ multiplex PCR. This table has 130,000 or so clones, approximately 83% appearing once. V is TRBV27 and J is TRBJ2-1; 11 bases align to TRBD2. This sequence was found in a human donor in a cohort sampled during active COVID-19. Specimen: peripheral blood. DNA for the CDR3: TGTGCCAGCAGTTTTTTAGCGGGAGGGGCTGGCAATGAGCAGTTCTTC. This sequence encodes CASSFLAGGAGNEQFF.